The clone carrying this T cell receptor (beta chain) was observed many times. Antigen specificity is unknown. TCRdb analysed the 5' RACE reads with MiXCR anew, one entry per CDR3 protein. The repertoire holds about 520,000 distinct CDR3 sequences, with 20% to 25% as singletons. This sample is drawn from a study of identical twins. Study-level points and caveats: Zero-insertion analyses might be partly confounded by invariant T cells like MAIT and iNKT.

Germline V lookup: CDR1 SGHVS, CDR2 FQNEAQ. The V gene end was trimmed by 0 bases and the J gene end by 4 bases; junction bases not matched to a gene: 7. The length of the CDR3 is 17 residues. This sample was shared with a second study, whose subject was T cells expressing NK-cell markers.

Source material: CD4+ T cells sorted from blood. The sequence was collected from a woman between 18 and 30 years old in good health. J is TRBJ2-2 and V is TRBV7-8; TRBD2 agrees at 8 bases. DNA of the CDR3: TGTGCCAGCAGCTTAGCCTCCGGGACTAGAATCACCGGGGAGCTGTTTTTT. It is translated as CASSLASGTRITGELFF.